This T cell receptor beta chain was retrieved from a study of regulatory T cells in long-lasting Graves disease. TCR beta libraries were built with iRepertoire HTBI primers and Arm-PCR of CDR3 regions. In the source study's methods: The study identified 60 to 65 TRBV and some 13 TRBJ segments across samples. TCRdb recomputed calls from the multiplex PCR reads with MiXCR, one row per CDR3 protein. These V and J calls derive from TCRdb rather than the authors' analysis. The top ten hold approximately 18% of the sample, which has about 620,000 distinct CDR3 sequences, 15% to 20% seen once. The time point was: newly diagnosed GD, antithyroid drugs for less than 3 months. Preparation of the TCR library used RNA extracted from PBMCs. The CDR3 has 16 residues. The germline V gene encodes CDR1 SGHTA and CDR2 FQGNSA. Points on this clonotype: The junction does not match germline at one end; this may be a read error.

The data also belong to a second study, concerning T cells in Graves' hyperthyroidism and ophthalmopathy. That source reports: During a first-round RT-PCR of the TCR CDR3, the HTBI primer set was used.

The receptor's source is a woman in her twenties or thirties with Graves disease. The V call is TRBV7-2, the J call TRBJ2-3; tentative D call: TRBD2 (5 bases). The sequencing here drew on peripheral blood mononuclear cells (PBMCs), taken at new diagnosis, from a patient treated with antithyroid drugs. In DNA, the CDR3 is TGCGCCAGCAGCCGAAAGGACTCAACGGGCACAGATACGCAGTATTTT. It is translated as CASSRKDSTGTDTQYF. The complete variable domain, with remaining parts taken from reference TRBV7-2 and TRBJ2-3, reads GAGVSQSPSNKVTEKGKDVELRCDPISGHTALYWYRQSLGQGLEFLIYFQGNSAPDKSGLPSDRFSAERTGGSVSTLTIQRTQQEDSAVYLCASSRKDSTGTDTQYFGPGTRLTVL.